The 16 T cell receptor beta chains listed next were all sequenced from one sample in a study of blood T cell repertoires in COVID-19. Profiling relied on immunoSEQ multiplex PCR, and the TCRdb table lists in-frame clones only, not all of them. In the table there are approximately 36,000 clones, around 84% of which are singletons. Sequencing was done on a sample of peripheral blood. Receptor source: a man aged 55 to 70 with COVID-19, enrolled during active disease.

The chain joins TRBV7-8 to TRBJ1-1; a possible D gene is TRBD1 (5 bases). The CDR3 spans 15 residues. Germline V gene data show CDR1 as SGHVS and CDR2 as FQNEAQ. The V and J ends lost 7 bases and 1 base respectively, with 16 bases between them. This CDR3 reads CASKTGGGWNTEAFF. In nucleotides, the CDR3 is TGTGCCAGCAAAACTGGGGGGGGATGGAACACTGAAGCTTTCTTT.

The chain couples TRBV28 to TRBJ1-3, with TRBD1 matching 7 bases. Trimming cost V 3 bases and J 9 bases; bases outside gene matches: 5. The V gene's germline CDR1 is MDHEN and CDR2 SYDVKM. The CDR3 covers 13 residues. The CDR3 protein is CASSLGQPITIYF. Here the CDR3 DNA reads TGTGCCAGCAGTTTGGGACAGCCCATCACCATATATTTT.

The gene calls are TRBV3-1 (or the pseudogene TRBV3-2) and TRBJ2-2, with a weak D call TRBD2 (6 bases). This CDR3 comprises 16 residues. CDR1 is LGHDT and CDR2 is YNNKEL in the germline V gene (reference sequence). V lost 2 bases, J lost 5 bases, and 15 bases lay in between. As DNA, the CDR3 is TGTGCCAGCAGCCAACCCCGCGGAGGGGTTACCGGGGAGCTGTTTTTT. As protein: CASSQPRGGVTGELFF.

The chain employs TRBV28 and TRBJ1-1; possibly TRBD1 for D (5 bases). V dropped 6 bases and J dropped 5 bases, with 19 bases sitting between them. The CDR3 spans 15 residues. CDR1 is MDHEN, CDR2 SYDVKM, per germline. Written as DNA, the CDR3 is TGTGCCAGCAGGCGCCCGAGGGGACTGGGGACTGAAGCTTTCTTT. Translation: CASRRPRGLGTEAFF.

The chain joins TRBV6-6 to TRBJ2-7; D is perhaps TRBD1 (6 bases). Germline lookup yields CDR1 MNHNY and CDR2 SVGAGI (reference sequence). Trimming shortened V by 4 bases and J by 0 bases, and 16 bases separated the two germline ends. The length of the CDR3 is 16 residues. The CDR3 DNA reads TGTGCCAGCAGTTCCCGAGACAGGTTGACCTCCTACGAGCAGTACTTC. This sequence encodes CASSSRDRLTSYEQYF.

J is TRBJ1-2 and V is TRBV7-6; 8 bases map to TRBD1. The CDR3 contains 17 residues. The germline gives CDR1 SGHVS, CDR2 FNYEAQ. The V and J ends lost 1 base and 3 bases, in that order; junction bases with no gene match: 10. CDR3 residues: CASSLEFQGAGHYGYTF. DNA for the CDR3: TGTGCCAGCAGCTTAGAGTTTCAGGGGGCGGGCCACTATGGCTACACCTTC.

The chain has TRBV11-2 and TRBJ2-7, with TRBD1 as a possible D gene (6 bases). Trimming left V 5 bases short and J 2 bases short, with 19 bases between. CDR3 size: 16 residues. Germline V gives CDR1 SGHAT, CDR2 FQNNGV. CDR3 sequence reads: CASSLRQAPDPYEQYF. CDR3 DNA sequence: TGTGCCAGCAGCCTCAGACAGGCTCCGGATCCCTACGAGCAGTACTTC.

This clone has just one count. V gene TRBV4-3 combines with J gene TRBJ1-2; D perhaps matches TRBD1 (5 bases). The germline gives CDR1 LGHNA, CDR2 YSLEER. Trimming took off 0 bases at V and 7 bases at J, with 15 bases between the two ends. CDR3 length: 15 amino acids. This CDR3 is CASSQDPQGGVGYTF. CDR3 in DNA: TGCGCCAGCAGCCAAGATCCGCAGGGTGGTGTTGGCTACACCTTC.

The chain links TRBV28 to TRBJ1-1; 9 nucleotides line up with TRBD1. Trimming at V came to 6 bases and at J to 2 bases, leaving 4 bases not matched to a gene. Germline assignment: CDR1 MDHEN and CDR2 SYDVKM. The CDR3 runs 14 residues. The CDR3 sequence: CASRGTGPNTEAFF. The CDR3 DNA is TGTGCCAGCAGAGGGACAGGGCCTAACACTGAAGCTTTCTTT.

In this sample, this clone turned up a few times. The gene calls are TRBV11-2 and TRBJ2-1; 7 bases agree with TRBD2. Germline V gene data show CDR1 as SGHAT and CDR2 as FQNNGV. The CDR3 contains 15 residues. V lost 0 bases to trimming and J lost 6 bases; unmatched junction nucleotides: 5. Here the CDR3 DNA reads TGTGCCAGCAGCTTAGAAGGCGGGAGCAGCAATGAGCAGTTCTTC. Residues: CASSLEGGSSNEQFF.

The gene calls are TRBV5-1 and TRBJ2-1; the match to TRBD1 covers 7 bases. Germline lookup yields CDR1 SGHRS and CDR2 YFSETQ. Trimming took 4 bases from V and 5 from J; bases not matched to a gene: 3. There are 13 residues in the CDR3. CDR3 coding DNA: TGCGCCAGCAGCATAGACAGGGACAATGAGCAGTTCTTC. Its translation: CASSIDRDNEQFF.

The genes are TRBV6-5 and TRBJ1-1; possibly TRBD1 for D (5 bases). CDR3 length equals 12 residues. V lost 6 bases to trimming and J lost 3 bases, with 8 bases between them. Germline CDR1 is MNHEY and CDR2 is SVGAGI. In DNA form, the CDR3 reads TGTGCCAGCAGGGCACAGGACACTGAAGCTTTCTTT. Its translation is CASRAQDTEAFF.

This clone was seen only once. J is TRBJ2-7 and V is TRBV5-1, with a tentative D call TRBD2 (6 bases). This CDR3 is built from 13 residues. Germline lookup yields CDR1 SGHRS and CDR2 YFSETQ. Deletions cut 2 bases from V and 1 base from J, with 7 bases between. CDR3 sequence reads: CASSFGGSYEQYF. CDR3 nucleotide sequence: TGCGCCAGCAGCTTCGGGGGTTCCTACGAGCAGTACTTC.

The rearrangement joins TRBV18 to TRBJ1-1; 7 bases match TRBD1. Per the germline V gene, CDR1 is KGHSH and CDR2 is LQKENI. V lost 3 bases, J lost 3 bases, and 4 bases stayed unmatched. CDR3 length: 14 amino acids. CDR3 sequence: CASSPLQGDTEAFF. The CDR3 DNA reads as TGTGCCAGCTCACCCTTGCAGGGGGACACTGAAGCTTTCTTT.

This clone occurred once. V gene TRBV19 combines with J gene TRBJ1-5; D might be TRBD1 (6 bases). The germline V gene encodes CDR1 LNHDA and CDR2 SQIVND (reference sequence). This CDR3 is 15 amino acids long. Trimming removed 4 bases at V and 9 bases at J, with 19 bases between. CDR3 residues: CASSNGAGGQLPQHF. The DNA of the CDR3 is TGTGCCAGTAGTAATGGGGCGGGGGGGCAATTGCCCCAGCATTTT. The entire variable domain, with the rest obtained from reference TRBV19 and TRBJ1-5, is as follows: DGGITQSPKYLFRKEGQNVTLSCEQNLNHDAMYWYRQDPGQGLRLIYYSQIVNDFQKGDIAEGYSVSREKKESFPLTVTSAQKNPTAFYLCASSNGAGGQLPQHFGDGTRLSIL.

This sequence joins TRBV6-5 and TRBJ1-1, with 9 bases aligning to TRBD1. CDR1 is MNHEY, CDR2 SVGAGI, per germline. Unmatched junction bases numbered 1, after V lost 5 bases and J lost 0 bases. The CDR3 is 14 residues long. In DNA form, the CDR3 reads TGTGCCAGCAGTAGGGACAGGGTGAACACTGAAGCTTTCTTT. As protein: CASSRDRVNTEAFF.